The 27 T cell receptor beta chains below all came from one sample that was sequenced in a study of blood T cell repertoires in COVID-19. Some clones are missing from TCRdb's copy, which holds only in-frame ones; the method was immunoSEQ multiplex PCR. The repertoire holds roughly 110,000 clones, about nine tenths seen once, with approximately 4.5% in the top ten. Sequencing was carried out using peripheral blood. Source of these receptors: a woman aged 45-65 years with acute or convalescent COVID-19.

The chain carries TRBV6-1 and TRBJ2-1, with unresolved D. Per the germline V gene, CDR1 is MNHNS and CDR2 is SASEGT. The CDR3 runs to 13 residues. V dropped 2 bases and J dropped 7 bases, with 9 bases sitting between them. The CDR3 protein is CASSERSRNEQFF. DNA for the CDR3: TGTGCCAGCAGTGAAAGGTCTAGGAATGAGCAGTTCTTC.

CDR3 loop: CASLTGSGYNYGYTF. The CDR3 bases are TGTGCCTCCCTAACCGGATCAGGCTATAACTATGGCTACACCTTC. The chain is built from TRBV30 and TRBJ1-2; D unclear. From germline, CDR1 is GTSNPN and CDR2 SVGIG (reference sequence). The CDR3 contains 15 residues. V gave up 7 bases and J gave up 1 base, with 19 bases separating them. The full variable domain, with the rest looked up from reference TRBV30 and TRBJ1-2, is SQTIHQWPATLVQPVGSPLSLECTVEGTSNPNLYWYRQAAGRGLQLLFYSVGIGQISSEVPQNLSASRPQDRQFILSSKKLLLSDSGFYLCASLTGSGYNYGYTFGSGTRLTVV.

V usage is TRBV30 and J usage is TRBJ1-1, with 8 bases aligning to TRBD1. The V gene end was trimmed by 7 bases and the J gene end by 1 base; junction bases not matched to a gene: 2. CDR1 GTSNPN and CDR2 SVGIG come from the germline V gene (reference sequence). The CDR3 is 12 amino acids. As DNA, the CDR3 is TGTGCCTTTGACAGGGGGAACACTGAAGCTTTCTTT. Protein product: CAFDRGNTEAFF.

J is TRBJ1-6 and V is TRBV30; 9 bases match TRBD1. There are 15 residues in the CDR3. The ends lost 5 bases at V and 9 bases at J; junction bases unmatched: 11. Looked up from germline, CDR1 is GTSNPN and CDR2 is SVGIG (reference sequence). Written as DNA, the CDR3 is TGTGCCTGGGGAATCCCGGGACAGGGACCTTCACCCCTCCACTTT. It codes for CAWGIPGQGPSPLHF. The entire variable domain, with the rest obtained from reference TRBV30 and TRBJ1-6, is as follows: SQTIHQWPATLVQPVGSPLSLECTVEGTSNPNLYWYRQAAGRGLQLLFYSVGIGQISSEVPQNLSASRPQDRQFILSSKKLLLSDSGFYLCAWGIPGQGPSPLHFGNGTRLTVT.

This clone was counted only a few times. The CDR3 region has the DNA TGTGCCAGCAGCCCTAAGACAGGGGTTTACAATCAGCCCCAGCATTTT. Translated: CASSPKTGVYNQPQHF. The chain links TRBV27 to TRBJ1-5, with 8 bases identical to TRBD1. CDR1 is MNHEY, CDR2 SMNVEV, per germline (reference sequence). The V segment lost 6 bases and the J segment 3 bases; nucleotides outside the gene matches: 10. The CDR3 totals 16 residues.

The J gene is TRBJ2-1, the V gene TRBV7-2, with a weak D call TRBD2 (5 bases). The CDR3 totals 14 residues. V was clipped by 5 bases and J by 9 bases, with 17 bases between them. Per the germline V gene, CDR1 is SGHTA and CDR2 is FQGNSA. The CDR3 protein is CASSASGRSGEQFF. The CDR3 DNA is TGTGCCAGCAGCGCAAGTGGGAGATCGGGTGAGCAGTTCTTC.

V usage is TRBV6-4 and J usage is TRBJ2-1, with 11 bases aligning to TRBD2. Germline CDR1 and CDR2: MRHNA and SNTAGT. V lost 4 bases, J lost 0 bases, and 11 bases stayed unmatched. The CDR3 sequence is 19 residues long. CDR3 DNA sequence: TGTGCCAGCAGTGGTTCGGCTAGCGGGGGGTCAAGCTCCTACAATGAGCAGTTCTTC. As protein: CASSGSASGGSSSYNEQFF.

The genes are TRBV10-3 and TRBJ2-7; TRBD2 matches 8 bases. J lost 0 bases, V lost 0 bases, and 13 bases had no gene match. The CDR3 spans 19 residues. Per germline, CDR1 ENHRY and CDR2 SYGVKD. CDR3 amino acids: CAISESAVLAGTFSYEQYF. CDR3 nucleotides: TGTGCCATCAGTGAGTCCGCGGTCCTAGCGGGTACCTTCTCCTACGAGCAGTACTTC.

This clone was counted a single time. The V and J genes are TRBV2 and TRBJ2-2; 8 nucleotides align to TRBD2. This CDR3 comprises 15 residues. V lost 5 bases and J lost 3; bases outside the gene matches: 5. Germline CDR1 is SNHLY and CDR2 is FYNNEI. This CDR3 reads CASSLSGGDTGELFF. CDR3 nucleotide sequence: TGTGCCAGCAGTCTCTCCGGGGGGGACACCGGGGAGCTGTTTTTT.

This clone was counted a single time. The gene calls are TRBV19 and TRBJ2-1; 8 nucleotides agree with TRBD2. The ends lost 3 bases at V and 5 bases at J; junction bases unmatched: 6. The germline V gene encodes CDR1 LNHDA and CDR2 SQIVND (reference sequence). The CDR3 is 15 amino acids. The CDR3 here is CASSISAGENNEQFF. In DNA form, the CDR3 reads TGTGCCAGTAGTATCTCAGCGGGAGAGAACAATGAGCAGTTCTTC.

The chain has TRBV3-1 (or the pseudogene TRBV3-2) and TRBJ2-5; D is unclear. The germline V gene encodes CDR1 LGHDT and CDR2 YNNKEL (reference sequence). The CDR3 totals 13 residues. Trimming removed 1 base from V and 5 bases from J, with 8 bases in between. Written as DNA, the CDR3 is TGTGCCAGCAGCCAAGTAATTCAGGAGACCCAGTACTTC. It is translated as CASSQVIQETQYF.

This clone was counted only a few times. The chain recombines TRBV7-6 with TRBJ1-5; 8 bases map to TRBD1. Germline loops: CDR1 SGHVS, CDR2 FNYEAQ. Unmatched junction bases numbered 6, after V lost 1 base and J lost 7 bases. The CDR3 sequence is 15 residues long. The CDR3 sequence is CASSLEDRVGQPQHF. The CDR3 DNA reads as TGTGCCAGCAGCTTAGAGGACAGGGTCGGGCAGCCCCAGCATTTT.

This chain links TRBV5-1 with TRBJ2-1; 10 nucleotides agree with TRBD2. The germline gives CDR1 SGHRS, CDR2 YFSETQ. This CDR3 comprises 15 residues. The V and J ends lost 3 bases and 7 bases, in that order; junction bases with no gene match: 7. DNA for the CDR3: TGCGCCAGCAGCTCCACTAGCGGGGAAGGGAATGAGCAGTTCTTC. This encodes CASSSTSGEGNEQFF.

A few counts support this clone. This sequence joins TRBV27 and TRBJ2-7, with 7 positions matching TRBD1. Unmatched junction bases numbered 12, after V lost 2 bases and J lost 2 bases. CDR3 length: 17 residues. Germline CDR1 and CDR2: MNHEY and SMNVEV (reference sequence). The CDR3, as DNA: TGTGCCAGCAGTTTACTCCGGACAGGCAGAGGGACCTACGAGCAGTACTTC. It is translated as CASSLLRTGRGTYEQYF.

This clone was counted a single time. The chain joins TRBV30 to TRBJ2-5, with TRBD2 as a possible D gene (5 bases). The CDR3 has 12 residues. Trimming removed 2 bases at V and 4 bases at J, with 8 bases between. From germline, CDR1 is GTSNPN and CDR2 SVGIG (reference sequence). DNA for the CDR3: TGTGCCTGGAGTAGAGGGTTAGAGACCCAGTACTTC. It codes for CAWSRGLETQYF.

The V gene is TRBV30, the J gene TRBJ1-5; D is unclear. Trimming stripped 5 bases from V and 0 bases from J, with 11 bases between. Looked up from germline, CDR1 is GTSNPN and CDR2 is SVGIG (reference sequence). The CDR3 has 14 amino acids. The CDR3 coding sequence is TGTGCCTGGTCAGATGGTGATAGCAATCAGCCCCAGCATTTT. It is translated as CAWSDGDSNQPQHF.

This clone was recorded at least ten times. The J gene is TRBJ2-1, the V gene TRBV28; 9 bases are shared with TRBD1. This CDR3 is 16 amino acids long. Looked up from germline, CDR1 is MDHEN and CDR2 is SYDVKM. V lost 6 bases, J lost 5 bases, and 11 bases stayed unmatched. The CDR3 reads CASRLSPGQGHNEQFF. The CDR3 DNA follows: TGTGCCAGCAGACTGAGCCCGGGACAGGGCCACAATGAGCAGTTCTTC.

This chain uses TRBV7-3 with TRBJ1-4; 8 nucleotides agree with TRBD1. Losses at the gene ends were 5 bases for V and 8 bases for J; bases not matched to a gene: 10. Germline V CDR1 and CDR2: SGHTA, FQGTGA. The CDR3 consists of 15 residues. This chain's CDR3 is CASSLKRTGREKLFF. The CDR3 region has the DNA TGTGCCAGCAGCCTAAAACGGACAGGGAGAGAAAAACTGTTTTTT. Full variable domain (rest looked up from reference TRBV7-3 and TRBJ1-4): GAGVSQTPSNKVTEKGKYVELRCDPISGHTALYWYRQSLGQGPEFLIYFQGTGAADDSGLPNDRFFAVRPEGSVSTLKIQRTERGDSAVYLCASSLKRTGREKLFFGSGTQLSVL.

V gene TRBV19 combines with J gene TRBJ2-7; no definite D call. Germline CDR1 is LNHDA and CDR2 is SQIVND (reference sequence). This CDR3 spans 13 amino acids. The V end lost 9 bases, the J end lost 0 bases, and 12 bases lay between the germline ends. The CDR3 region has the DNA TGTGCCAGCCACTTTTCGGGCTCCTACGAGCAGTACTTC. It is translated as CASHFSGSYEQYF.

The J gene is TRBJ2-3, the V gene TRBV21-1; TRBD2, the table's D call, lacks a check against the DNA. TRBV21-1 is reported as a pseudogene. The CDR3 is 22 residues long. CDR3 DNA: TGTGCCAGCAGCAAAGTAGGTCGGCTCCCCACATCAGGAGGACGGATCACAGATACGCAGTATTTT. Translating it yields CASSKVGRLPTSGGRITDTQYF.

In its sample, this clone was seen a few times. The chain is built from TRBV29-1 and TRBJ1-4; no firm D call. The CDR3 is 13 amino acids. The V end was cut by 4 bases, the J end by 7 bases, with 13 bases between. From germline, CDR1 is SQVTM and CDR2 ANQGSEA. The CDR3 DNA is TGCAGCGTTGCAGCCCCGGAGGGTGAAAAACTGTTTTTT. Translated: CSVAAPEGEKLFF.

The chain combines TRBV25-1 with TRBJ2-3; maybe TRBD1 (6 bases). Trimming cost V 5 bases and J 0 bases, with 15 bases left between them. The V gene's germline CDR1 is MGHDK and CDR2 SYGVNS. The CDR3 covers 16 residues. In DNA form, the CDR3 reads TGTGCCAGCAGTTACCAAACAGGGTTAAGCACAGATACGCAGTATTTT. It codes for CASSYQTGLSTDTQYF. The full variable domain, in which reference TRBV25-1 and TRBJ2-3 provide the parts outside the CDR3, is EADIYQTPRYLVIGTGKKITLECSQTMGHDKMYWYQQDPGMELHLIHYSYGVNSTEKGDLSSESTVSRIRTEHFPLTLESARPSHTSQYLCASSYQTGLSTDTQYFGPGTRLTVL.

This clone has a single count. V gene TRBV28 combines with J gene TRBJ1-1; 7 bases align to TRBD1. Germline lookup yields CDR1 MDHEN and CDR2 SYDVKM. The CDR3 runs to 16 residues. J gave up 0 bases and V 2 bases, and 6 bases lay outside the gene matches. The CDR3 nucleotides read TGTGCCAGCAGTTTACGGGGGGGACAGATGAACACTGAAGCTTTCTTT. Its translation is CASSLRGGQMNTEAFF.

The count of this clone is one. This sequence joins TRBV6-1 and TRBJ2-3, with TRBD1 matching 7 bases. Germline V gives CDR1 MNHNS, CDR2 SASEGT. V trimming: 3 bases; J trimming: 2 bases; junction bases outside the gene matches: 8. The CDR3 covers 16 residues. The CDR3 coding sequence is TGTGCCAGCAGTGAGACAGGGCCTACTTCCACAGATACGCAGTATTTT. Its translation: CASSETGPTSTDTQYF.

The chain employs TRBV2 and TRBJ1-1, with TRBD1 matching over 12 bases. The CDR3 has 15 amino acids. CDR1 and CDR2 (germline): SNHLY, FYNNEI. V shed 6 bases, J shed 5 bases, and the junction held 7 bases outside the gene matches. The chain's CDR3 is CASRGTGGADTEAFF. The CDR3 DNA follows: TGTGCCAGCAGAGGGACAGGGGGCGCGGATACTGAAGCTTTCTTT.

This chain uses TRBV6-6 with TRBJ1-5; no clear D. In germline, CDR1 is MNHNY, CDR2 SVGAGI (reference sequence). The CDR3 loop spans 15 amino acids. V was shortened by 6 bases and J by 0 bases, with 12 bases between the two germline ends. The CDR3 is CASRSLLGSNQPQHF. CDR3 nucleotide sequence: TGTGCCAGCAGGTCACTACTAGGTAGCAATCAGCCCCAGCATTTT.

The CDR3 sequence is CAWSGQYSNQPQHF. The CDR3 DNA sequence: TGTGCCTGGAGTGGGCAGTATAGCAATCAGCCCCAGCATTTT. The V and J genes are TRBV30 and TRBJ1-5; D is uncertain. Germline loops: CDR1 GTSNPN, CDR2 SVGIG (reference sequence). V was shortened by 1 base and J by 0 bases, with 7 bases between the two germline ends. This CDR3 spans 14 amino acids.